This entry lists 17 T cell receptor beta chains sequenced from one sample in a study of blood T cell repertoires in COVID-19. Some clones are missing from TCRdb's copy, which holds only in-frame ones; the method was immunoSEQ multiplex PCR. This table has roughly 100,000 clones, 80% appearing once. The sequencing input was peripheral blood. These receptor sequences come from a human donor in a cohort sampled during active COVID-19.

V gene TRBV7-9 combines with J gene TRBJ1-2, with 8 bases aligning to TRBD1. Germline V gene data show CDR1 as SEHNR and CDR2 as FQNEAQ (reference sequence). This CDR3 is 14 amino acids long. V was clipped by 4 bases and J by 6 bases; unmatched bases: 7. CDR3 in DNA: TGTGCCAGCAGCTCCAGGACAGGGTCAAATGGCTACACCTTC. It translates to CASSSRTGSNGYTF. Supplemented by reference TRBV7-9 and TRBJ1-2, the full variable domain reads DTGVSQNPRHKITKRGQNVTFRCDPISEHNRLYWYRQTLGQGPEFLTYFQNEAQLEKSRLLSDRFSAERPKGSFSTLEIQRTEQGDSAMYLCASSSRTGSNGYTFGSGTRLTVV.

The chain couples TRBV6-5 to TRBJ1-3; no clear D. CDR3 length: 15 amino acids. CDR1 and CDR2 (germline): MNHEY, SVGAGI. V lost 2 bases and J lost 1, with 9 bases in between. CDR3 residues: CASSYGGLSGNTIYF. The CDR3 DNA follows: TGTGCCAGCAGTTACGGCGGACTTTCTGGAAACACCATATATTTT.

This clone was counted only a few times. The chain is built from TRBV28 and TRBJ1-5; D ambiguous. The V and J ends lost 7 bases and 2 bases respectively, with 15 bases between them. CDR1 and CDR2 (germline): MDHEN, SYDVKM. This CDR3 comprises 15 residues. CDR3 loop: CASTLWRVGNQPQHF. The CDR3 bases are TGTGCCAGCACCCTTTGGAGGGTCGGCAATCAGCCCCAGCATTTT. Combining the CDR3 with reference TRBV28 and TRBJ1-5 gives the whole variable domain DVKVTQSSRYLVKRTGEKVFLECVQDMDHENMFWYRQDPGLGLRLIYFSYDVKMKEKGDIPEGYSVSREKKERFSLILESASTNQTSMYLCASTLWRVGNQPQHFGDGTRLSIL.

V usage is TRBV18 and J usage is TRBJ2-7, with 9 bases aligning to TRBD1. J was trimmed by 5 bases and V by 6 bases; bases with no gene match: 11. The CDR3 runs to 15 residues. Germline lookup yields CDR1 KGHSH and CDR2 LQKENI. The CDR3 sequence is CASSPGTGSPHEQYF. The CDR3 DNA sequence: TGTGCCAGCTCCCCAGGGACAGGGAGCCCACACGAGCAGTACTTC.

This chain links TRBV28 with TRBJ1-1, with D perhaps TRBD1 (5 bases). The CDR3 extends over 14 amino acids. The V end lost 7 bases, the J end lost 4 bases, and 16 bases lay between the germline ends. Germline CDR1 is MDHEN and CDR2 is SYDVKM. CDR3 protein: CASKRASGITEAFF. CDR3 coding DNA: TGTGCCAGCAAACGGGCTTCAGGGATCACTGAAGCTTTCTTT.

This chain connects TRBV6-5 to TRBJ2-7, with 14 bases lining up with TRBD2. This CDR3 is 16 amino acids long. Per the germline V gene, CDR1 is MNHEY and CDR2 is SVGAGI. V was clipped by 2 bases and J by 7 bases; unmatched bases: 7. The CDR3 DNA reads TGTGCCAGCAGTTACCGGAAGACTAGCGGGGGGGTTGAGCAGTACTTC. Translated: CASSYRKTSGGVEQYF.

V gene TRBV24-1 combines with J gene TRBJ1-1; tentative D call: TRBD1 (6 bases). V was clipped by 9 bases and J by 1 base, with 11 bases between them. The CDR3 is 13 residues long. Looked up from germline, CDR1 is KGHDR and CDR2 is SFDVKD. The CDR3 here is CATRGQPNTEAFF. CDR3 DNA: TGTGCCACCCGAGGACAGCCGAACACTGAAGCTTTCTTT.

The chain is built from TRBV28 and TRBJ1-5; 7 bases line up with TRBD1. The CDR3 has 15 amino acids. V was clipped by 6 bases and J by 7 bases; unmatched bases: 12. Germline CDR1 reads MDHEN; CDR2 reads SYDVKM. CDR3 bases: TGTGCCAGCAGGGTCCCGACAGGGTCGCACCAGCCCCAGCATTTT. This translates into CASRVPTGSHQPQHF. Filled out from reference TRBV28 and TRBJ1-5, the complete variable domain reads DVKVTQSSRYLVKRTGEKVFLECVQDMDHENMFWYRQDPGLGLRLIYFSYDVKMKEKGDIPEGYSVSREKKERFSLILESASTNQTSMYLCASRVPTGSHQPQHFGDGTRLSIL.

The rearrangement uses TRBV14 and TRBJ2-7, with TRBD2 matching 11 bases. V shed 0 bases, J shed 2 bases, and the junction held 9 bases outside the gene matches. The CDR3 contains 18 residues. Germline lookup yields CDR1 SGHDN and CDR2 FVKESK. Here the CDR3 reads CASSQDPRTSGLAYEQYF. CDR3 bases: TGTGCCAGCAGCCAAGATCCCAGGACTAGCGGGCTCGCCTACGAGCAGTACTTC.

The rearrangement uses TRBV27 and TRBJ2-4; 8 bases line up with TRBD1. Losses at the gene ends were 6 bases for V and 8 bases for J; bases not matched to a gene: 6. The CDR3 extends over 13 amino acids. Germline V gene lookup returns CDR1 MNHEY and CDR2 SMNVEV (reference sequence). CDR3 residues: CASRTSGGDIQYF. DNA of the CDR3: TGTGCCAGCAGGACCTCAGGGGGCGACATTCAGTACTTC.

This chain joins TRBV5-5 and TRBJ1-5, with TRBD1 matching over 9 bases. J gave up 4 bases and V 4 bases, and 3 bases lay outside the gene matches. CDR3 length equals 14 residues. Germline V CDR1 and CDR2: SGHKS, YYEKEE (reference sequence). CDR3 sequence: CASSQDRGNQPQHF. The CDR3 DNA sequence: TGTGCCAGCAGCCAGGACAGGGGAAATCAGCCCCAGCATTTT.

This sequence joins TRBV28 and TRBJ1-4, with 7 bases identical to TRBD1. This CDR3 comprises 14 residues. The trim removed 9 bases at V and 7 bases at J, leaving 11 bases unmatched. Germline lookup yields CDR1 MDHEN and CDR2 SYDVKM. The CDR3 loop reads CASLDEGAREKLFF. In DNA, the CDR3 is TGTGCCAGTCTAGACGAGGGGGCACGTGAAAAACTGTTTTTT.

This sequence joins TRBV6-5 and TRBJ1-5; TRBD1 is a possible D gene (6 bases). The CDR3 consists of 11 residues. Germline V gene lookup returns CDR1 MNHEY and CDR2 SVGAGI. V was trimmed by 6 bases and J by 11 bases, leaving 11 bases between them. The CDR3 sequence is CASRDSRTQHF. The DNA for the CDR3 is TGTGCCAGCAGGGACAGCAGGACCCAGCATTTT.

The chain recombines TRBV24-1 with TRBJ1-2; 10 bases agree with TRBD1. V was clipped by 7 bases and J by 6 bases; unmatched bases: 7. Germline V gene data show CDR1 as KGHDR and CDR2 as SFDVKD. The CDR3 has 14 residues. The CDR3 spells CATRESGQGNGYTF. In DNA form, the CDR3 reads TGTGCCACCAGGGAGTCGGGACAGGGGAATGGCTACACCTTC.

This clone was seen a handful of times. The J gene is TRBJ1-1, the V gene TRBV6-6; the D gene is possibly TRBD1 (6 bases). This CDR3 contains 14 residues. Germline CDR1 reads MNHNY; CDR2 reads SVGAGI (reference sequence). The germline V and J ends were trimmed by 2 bases and 11 bases, with 18 bases remaining between them. The CDR3 DNA sequence: TGTGCCAGCAGTTACGCATCCCGACAGGATAGGGCTTTCTTT. It yields the protein CASSYASRQDRAFF.

The rearrangement links TRBV11-2 to TRBJ2-2, with 7 positions matching TRBD2. V shed 6 bases, J shed 5 bases, and the junction held 9 bases outside the gene matches. Germline V gives CDR1 SGHAT, CDR2 FQNNGV. The CDR3 covers 15 residues. CDR3: CASRPGGSRTGELFF. The DNA for the CDR3 is TGTGCCAGCAGGCCCGGCGGGAGTAGGACCGGGGAGCTGTTTTTT.

V gene TRBV7-9 combines with J gene TRBJ2-7; D unresolved. The CDR3 covers 14 residues. Trimming removed 5 bases from V and 0 bases from J, with 11 bases in between. Germline CDR1 reads SEHNR; CDR2 reads FQNEAQ (reference sequence). DNA of the CDR3: TGTGCCAGCAGCCCCTCATGGAGCTCCTACGAGCAGTACTTC. It is translated as CASSPSWSSYEQYF.